This T cell receptor (beta chain) emerged from a study of early T cells in non-severe SARS-CoV-2 infection. Trimming removed 7 bases at V and 0 bases at J, with 16 bases between. Germline CDR1 is SQVTM and CDR2 is ANQGSEA. The CDR3 loop spans 14 amino acids. TCRdb reprocessed the 5' RACE reads via MiXCR and lists one record per CDR3 protein. The data show approximately 76,000 distinct CDR3 sequences, with approximately 10% seen just once and 4.7% held by the top ten. The chain employs TRBV29-1 and TRBJ2-7; tentative D call: TRBD1 (6 bases). The material sequenced was whole blood. The sequence was obtained from an adult who was a healthcare worker with PCR-confirmed SARS-CoV-2 infection or an uninfected control (not recorded which). The CDR3 DNA reads TGCAGCGCCGCCGGGACACTAAACTCCTACGAGCAGTACTTC. It translates to CSAAGTLNSYEQYF.